One sample yielded the 23 T cell receptor beta chains listed below, sequenced in a study of beta chain features in type 1 diabetes. The investigators reverse transcribed all of the isolated RNA, so they sequenced expressed TCRB transcripts. Only in-frame clones appear in the TCRdb table, and some are missing; sequencing was by immunoSEQ multiplex PCR. The profile shows under 400,000 clones, 14% of them singletons. The sample comprised central memory CD4+ T cells from blood. The origin of the receptors is a man aged 25 to 45 in good health.

The rearrangement links TRBV15 to TRBJ1-3; D is uncertain. Trimming stripped 6 bases from V and 4 bases from J, with 7 bases between. This CDR3 spans 12 amino acids. Looked up from germline, CDR1 is LNHNV and CDR2 is YYDKDF (reference sequence). CDR3 nucleotide sequence: TGTGCCACCAGTTTGACAGGAAACACCATATATTTT. Protein: CATSLTGNTIYF.

This sequence joins TRBV7-2 and TRBJ2-7, with D tentatively TRBD2 (5 bases). The germline gives CDR1 SGHTA, CDR2 FQGNSA. V gave up 1 base and J gave up 5 bases, with 9 bases separating them. This CDR3 region has 13 residues. The CDR3 sequence is CASSLVGLNEQYF. CDR3 coding DNA: TGTGCCAGCAGCTTAGTCGGACTTAACGAGCAGTACTTC.

This clone turned up a few times. The chain combines TRBV6-5 with TRBJ1-5, with TRBD1 as a possible D gene (5 bases). The germline CDR1 and CDR2 sequences are MNHEY and SVGAGI. Trimming removed 2 bases from V and 3 bases from J, with 8 bases in between. The CDR3 extends over 14 amino acids. CDR3 nucleotides: TGTGCCAGCAGTTACGACAGATACAATCAGCCCCAGCATTTT. Translation gives CASSYDRYNQPQHF.

This clone was seen only a few times. The same CDR3 can be traced to other DNA sequences in this sample. V gene TRBV11-2 combines with J gene TRBJ1-5, with D unclear. The CDR3 contains 13 residues. V lost 0 bases and J 5 bases, leaving 5 bases between the germline ends. Germline V gene lookup returns CDR1 SGHAT and CDR2 FQNNGV. The CDR3 DNA sequence: TGTGCCAGCAGCTTAGATCGAGATCAGCCCCAGCATTTT. It yields the protein CASSLDRDQPQHF.

This clone has only a few counts. The chain has TRBV18 and TRBJ2-7, with 8 bases that match TRBD2. V gave up 5 bases and J gave up 3 bases; unmatched junction bases: 3. This CDR3 contains 13 residues. In germline, CDR1 is KGHSH, CDR2 LQKENI. This CDR3 is CASSTGGDYEQYF. CDR3 DNA sequence: TGTGCCAGCTCAACGGGGGGGGACTACGAGCAGTACTTC.

The chain joins TRBV27 to TRBJ2-3, with D unclear. The germline CDR1 and CDR2 sequences are MNHEY and SMNVEV (reference sequence). V was trimmed by 8 bases and J by 5 bases, leaving 14 bases between them. The CDR3 runs to 13 residues. The CDR3 protein is CASGRQALDTQYF. The CDR3 coding sequence is TGTGCCAGCGGTAGGCAGGCCTTAGATACGCAGTATTTT.

The rearrangement joins TRBV30 to TRBJ2-3; the match to TRBD2 covers 14 bases. V lost 2 bases to trimming and J lost 3 bases; unmatched junction nucleotides: 7. Germline V gene data show CDR1 as GTSNPN and CDR2 as SVGIG (reference sequence). The CDR3 sequence is 17 residues long. The CDR3 sequence: CAWSRTSGRWGTDTQYF. The CDR3 region has the DNA TGTGCCTGGAGTCGGACTAGCGGGAGGTGGGGTACAGATACGCAGTATTTT. The variable domain in full, with the rest retrieved from reference TRBV30 and TRBJ2-3, is SQTIHQWPATLVQPVGSPLSLECTVEGTSNPNLYWYRQAAGRGLQLLFYSVGIGQISSEVPQNLSASRPQDRQFILSSKKLLLSDSGFYLCAWSRTSGRWGTDTQYFGPGTRLTVL.

The V and J genes are TRBV7-2 and TRBJ1-5; D not certain. V was shortened by 5 bases and J by 8 bases, with 13 bases between the two germline ends. Germline CDR1 is SGHTA and CDR2 is FQGNSA. The CDR3 contains 13 residues. The CDR3 protein is CASSQFPSEPQHF. CDR3 sequence (DNA): TGTGCCAGCAGCCAATTTCCCAGCGAGCCCCAGCATTTT.

The rearrangement uses TRBV7-6 and TRBJ2-1; D unresolved. The V end lost 3 bases, the J end lost 8 bases, and 17 bases lay between the germline ends. The germline V gene has CDR1 SGHVS and CDR2 FNYEAQ. The CDR3 sequence is 15 residues long. CDR3 DNA sequence: TGTGCCAGCAGCTTGATCGGGTCTAGTGGCCATGAGCAGTTCTTC. This codes for CASSLIGSSGHEQFF.

As for this clone: A much larger clone lies a single base off, so this may be a read error. The chain recombines TRBV5-8 with TRBJ1-2; TRBD1 might be the D (5 bases). This CDR3 spans 13 amino acids. Germline V gene lookup returns CDR1 SGHTS and CDR2 YDEGEE. With 1 base removed from V and 4 bases from J, the gap between germline ends came to 8 bases. The CDR3 reads CASSLQGTYGYTF. Here the CDR3 DNA reads TGTGCCAGCAGCTTGCAGGGAACCTATGGCTACACCTTC.

This clone was seen more than once but under ten times. The CDR3 protein is CASSRYRGNQPQHF. The CDR3 region has the DNA TGCGCCAGCAGCCGCTACAGGGGTAATCAGCCCCAGCATTTT. V is TRBV4-3 and J is TRBJ1-5, with 7 bases that match TRBD1. The CDR3 extends over 14 amino acids. From germline, CDR1 is LGHNA and CDR2 YSLEER. Trimming cost V 4 bases and J 4 bases; bases outside gene matches: 4.

As DNA, the CDR3 is TGTGCCAGCAGCTTCCGAGGTGAGCAGTTCTTC. As protein: CASSFRGEQFF. This chain connects TRBV7-9 to TRBJ2-1; unclear D gene. Germline assignment: CDR1 SEHNR and CDR2 FQNEAQ (reference sequence). V lost 3 bases to trimming and J lost 9 bases, with 6 bases between them. The CDR3 is 11 amino acids. The full variable domain, with the rest looked up from reference TRBV7-9 and TRBJ2-1, is DTGVSQNPRHKITKRGQNVTFRCDPISEHNRLYWYRQTLGQGPEFLTYFQNEAQLEKSRLLSDRFSAERPKGSFSTLEIQRTEQGDSAMYLCASSFRGEQFFGPGTRLTVL.

This clone has just a few counts. CDR3 in amino acids: CASSSDSGEGADTQYF. In DNA, the CDR3 is TGTGCCAGCAGCTCGGATAGCGGGGAAGGGGCAGATACGCAGTATTTT. This chain joins TRBV7-2 and TRBJ2-3; 8 positions match TRBD2. Trimming took 4 bases from V and 4 from J; bases not matched to a gene: 10. The CDR3 totals 16 residues. Germline loops: CDR1 SGHTA, CDR2 FQGNSA. The full variable domain, its missing parts supplied by reference TRBV7-2 and TRBJ2-3, is GAGVSQSPSNKVTEKGKDVELRCDPISGHTALYWYRQSLGQGLEFLIYFQGNSAPDKSGLPSDRFSAERTGGSVSTLTIQRTQQEDSAVYLCASSSDSGEGADTQYFGPGTRLTVL.

This clone was counted between two and nine times. The V gene is TRBV6-5, the J gene TRBJ1-1; TRBD1 aligns across 8 bases. From germline, CDR1 is MNHEY and CDR2 SVGAGI. With 6 bases clipped from V and 1 base from J, the junction kept 4 bases outside the gene matches. The CDR3 covers 14 residues. The CDR3 sequence is CASSWDRKNTEAFF. As DNA, the CDR3 is TGTGCCAGCAGCTGGGACAGGAAGAACACTGAAGCTTTCTTT.

The genes are TRBV5-4 and TRBJ2-1, with 11 bases aligning to TRBD2. V was pared by 3 bases and J by 5 bases, with 4 bases of the junction left unmatched. CDR3 size: 15 residues. Per germline, CDR1 SGHNT and CDR2 YYREEE (reference sequence). The CDR3 DNA reads as TGTGCCAGCAGCTGGGGGACTAGCGGAAACAATGAGCAGTTCTTC. Its translation: CASSWGTSGNNEQFF.

This clone was counted only a few times. The CDR3 here is CAWSVREGSEAFF. CDR3 DNA: TGTGCCTGGAGTGTACGGGAGGGTTCTGAAGCTTTCTTT. The rearrangement links TRBV30 to TRBJ1-1; D remains unclear. The CDR3 extends over 13 amino acids. V was cut by 0 bases and J by 6 bases, with 11 bases left in between. Germline V CDR1 and CDR2: GTSNPN, SVGIG (reference sequence).

This clone was seen only a few times. The V and J genes are TRBV6-6 and TRBJ1-1; D unclear. Trimming took off 6 bases at V and 0 bases at J, with 8 bases between the two ends. The CDR3 is 13 residues long. From germline, CDR1 is MNHNY and CDR2 SVGAGI (reference sequence). In nucleotides, the CDR3 is TGTGCCAGCAGGATTGAACTGAACACTGAAGCTTTCTTT. Its protein product is CASRIELNTEAFF.

This clone was detected only a few times. CDR3 DNA sequence: TGTGCCAGCACCGCCCCAACCAAAAACATTCAGTACTTC. Translating gives CASTAPTKNIQYF. The chain carries TRBV6-5 and TRBJ2-4; D remains unclear. V dropped 7 bases and J dropped 2 bases, with 9 bases sitting between them. Germline V gives CDR1 MNHEY, CDR2 SVGAGI. The CDR3 totals 13 residues.

This clone was counted a few times. This sample also contains other DNA sequences that code for the same CDR3. This chain uses TRBV2 with TRBJ2-5; no firm D call. The CDR3 is 11 residues long. Germline CDR1 is SNHLY and CDR2 is FYNNEI. V gave up 6 bases and J gave up 2 bases, with 4 bases separating them. DNA of the CDR3: TGTGCCAGCAGCTTACAAGAGACCCAGTACTTC. Its translation: CASSLQETQYF.

This clone was seen more than once but under ten times. This chain joins TRBV11-2 and TRBJ2-1; 11 nucleotides line up with TRBD2. CDR1 and CDR2 from the germline V gene are SGHAT and FQNNGV. CDR3 length: 16 residues. Trimming removed 4 bases from V and 4 bases from J; junction bases left unmatched: 6. The CDR3 nucleotides are TGTGCCAGCAGCTCTACCGGGACTAGCGGATACAATGAGCAGTTCTTC. The encoded protein is CASSSTGTSGYNEQFF.

The chain links TRBV7-9 to TRBJ2-7; 8 bases fit TRBD1. Per germline, CDR1 SEHNR and CDR2 FQNEAQ (reference sequence). The V and J ends lost 5 bases and 7 bases, in that order; junction bases with no gene match: 4. This CDR3 is 12 amino acids long. CDR3 DNA: TGTGCCAGCAGCACCCACAGGGGGGAGCAGTACTTC. Translation gives CASSTHRGEQYF.

A few counts support this clone. This chain connects TRBV7-2 to TRBJ2-5; perhaps D is TRBD1 or TRBD2 (5 bases each). The last part of the DNA fits TRBJ2-7 better; the J call may be wrong. Germline-derived CDR1 and CDR2 are SGHTA and FQGNSA. The CDR3 length is 13 residues. CDR3 DNA: TGTGCCAGCAGGTATGGGGGAGCCTACGAGCAGTACTTC. Translated, it gives CASRYGGAYEQYF.

This chain uses TRBV12-5 with TRBJ2-1; tentative D call: TRBD2 (5 bases). With 5 bases removed from V and 2 bases from J, the gap between germline ends came to 10 bases. The CDR3 is 14 residues long. From germline, CDR1 is LGHNT and CDR2 FRNRAP. The CDR3 is CASGPLGTYNEQFF. DNA for the CDR3: TGTGCTAGTGGTCCCCTCGGGACCTACAATGAGCAGTTCTTC. The variable domain in full, with the rest retrieved from reference TRBV12-5 and TRBJ2-1, is DARVTQTPRHKVTEMGQEVTMRCQPILGHNTVFWYRQTMMQGLELLAYFRNRAPLDDSGMPKDRFSAEMPDATLATLKIQPSEPRDSAVYFCASGPLGTYNEQFFGPGTRLTVL.